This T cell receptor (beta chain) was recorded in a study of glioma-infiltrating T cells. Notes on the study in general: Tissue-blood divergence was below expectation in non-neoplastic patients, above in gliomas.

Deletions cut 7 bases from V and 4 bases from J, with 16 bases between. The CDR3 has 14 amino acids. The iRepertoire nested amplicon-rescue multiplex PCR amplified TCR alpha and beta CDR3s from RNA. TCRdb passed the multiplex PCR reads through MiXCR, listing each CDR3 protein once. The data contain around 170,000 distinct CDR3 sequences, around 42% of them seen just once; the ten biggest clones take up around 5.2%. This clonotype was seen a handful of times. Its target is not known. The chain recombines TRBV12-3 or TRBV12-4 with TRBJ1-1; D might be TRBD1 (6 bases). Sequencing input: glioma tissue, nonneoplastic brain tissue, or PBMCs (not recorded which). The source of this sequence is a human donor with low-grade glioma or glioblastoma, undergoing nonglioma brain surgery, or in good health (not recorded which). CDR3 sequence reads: CASTNNRVGTEAFF. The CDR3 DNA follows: TGTGCCAGCACCAACAACAGGGTAGGCACTGAAGCTTTCTTT.